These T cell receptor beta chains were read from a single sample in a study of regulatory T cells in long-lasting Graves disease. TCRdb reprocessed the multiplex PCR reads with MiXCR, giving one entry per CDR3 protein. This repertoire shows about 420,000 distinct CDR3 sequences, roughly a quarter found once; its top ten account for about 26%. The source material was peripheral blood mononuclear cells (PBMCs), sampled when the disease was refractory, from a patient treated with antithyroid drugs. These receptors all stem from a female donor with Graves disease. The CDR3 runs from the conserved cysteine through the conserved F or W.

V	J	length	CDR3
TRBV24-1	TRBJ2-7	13	CATSDGGNYEQYF
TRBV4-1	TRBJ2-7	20	CASSQENPTSGRANRYEQYF
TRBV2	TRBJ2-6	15	CASSGTSAGANVLTF
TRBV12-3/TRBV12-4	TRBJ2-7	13	CASRPVGFREQYF
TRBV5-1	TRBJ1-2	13	CASSWTGADGYTF
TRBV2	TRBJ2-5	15	CASSAGQSAQETQYF
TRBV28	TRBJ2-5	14	CASREPGREETQYF
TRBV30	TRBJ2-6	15	CAWRRVTSGANVLTF
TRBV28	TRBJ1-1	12	CASTTGGRGAFF
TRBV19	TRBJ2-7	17	CASSTAYARGPGYEQYF
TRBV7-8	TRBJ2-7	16	CASSLRSGVGSYEQYF
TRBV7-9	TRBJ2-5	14	CASSSLQDRETQYF
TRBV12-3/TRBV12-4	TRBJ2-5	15	CASSRSTGRQETQYF
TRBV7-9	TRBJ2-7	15	CASSLGAGEGHEQYF
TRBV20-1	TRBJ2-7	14	CSARGGQFYYEQYF
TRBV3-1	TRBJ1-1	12	CASSPGGVGAFF
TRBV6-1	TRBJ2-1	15	CASSYAGVRYNEQFF
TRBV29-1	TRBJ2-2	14	CSVEGTGGTGELFF
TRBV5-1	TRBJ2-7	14	CASSLVGAWGEQYF
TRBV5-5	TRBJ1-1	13	CASSLPRTGQAFF
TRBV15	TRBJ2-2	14	CATSRDRQSGELFF
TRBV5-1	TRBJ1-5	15	CASSPSGQLNQPQHF
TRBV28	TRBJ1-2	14	CATTTRPTNYGYTF
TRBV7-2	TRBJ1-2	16	CASSLGGAVTVVGYTF
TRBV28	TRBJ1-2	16	CASSYLRSTGPYGYTF
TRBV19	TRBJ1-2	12	CASISLDWGYTF
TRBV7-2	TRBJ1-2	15	CASSSLYGGDYGYTF
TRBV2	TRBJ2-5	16	CASTKRREGRQETQYF
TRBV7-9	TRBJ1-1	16	CASSRDRLTLSTEAFF
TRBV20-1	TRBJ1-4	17	CSAHTGTGAIANEKLFF
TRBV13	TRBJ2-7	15	CASSRVKRGSYGQYF
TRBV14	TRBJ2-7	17	CASSQSPTVRGSYEQYF
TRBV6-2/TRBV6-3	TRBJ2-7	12	CASSHISYEQYF
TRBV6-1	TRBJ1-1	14	CASVKGGTGTEAFF
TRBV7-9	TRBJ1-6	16	CASSTRGQGYNSPLHF
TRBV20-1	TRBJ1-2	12	CSAVEEGGGYTF
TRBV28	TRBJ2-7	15	CASSFPQGSSYEQYF
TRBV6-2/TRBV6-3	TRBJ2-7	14	CASREAGSSYEQYF
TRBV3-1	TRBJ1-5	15	CASSQTGPGVSPQHF